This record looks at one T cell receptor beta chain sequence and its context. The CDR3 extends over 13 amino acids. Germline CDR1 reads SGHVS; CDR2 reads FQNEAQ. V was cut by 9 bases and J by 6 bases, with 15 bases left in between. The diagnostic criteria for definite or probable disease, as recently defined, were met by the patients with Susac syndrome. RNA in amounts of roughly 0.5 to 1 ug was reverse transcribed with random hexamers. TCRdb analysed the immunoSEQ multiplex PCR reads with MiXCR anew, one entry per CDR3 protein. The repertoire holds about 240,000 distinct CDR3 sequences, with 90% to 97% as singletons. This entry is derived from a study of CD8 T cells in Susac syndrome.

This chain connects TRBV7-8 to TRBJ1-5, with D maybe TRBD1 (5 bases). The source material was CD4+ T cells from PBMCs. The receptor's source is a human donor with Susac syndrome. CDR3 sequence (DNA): TGTGCCAGTCTACGGGGGATGGGTCAGCCCCAGCATTTT. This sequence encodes CASLRGMGQPQHF. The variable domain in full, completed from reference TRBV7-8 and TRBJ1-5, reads GAGVSQSPRYKVAKRGQDVALRCDPISGHVSLFWYQQALGQGPEFLTYFQNEAQLDKSGLPSDRFFAERPEGSVSTLKIQRTQQEDSAVYLCASLRGMGQPQHFGDGTRLSIL.